The 21 T cell receptor beta chains reported below all come from one sample, sequenced in a study of T cell responses to AZD1222 COVID-19 vaccine. Using immunoSEQ multiplex PCR, the repertoire was profiled, and TCRdb retains in-frame clones only, with some absent. Here the sample spans approximately 70,000 clones, roughly 89% being singletons. The starting material was peripheral blood, obtained on day 0 of AZD1222 vaccination. The receptor set was obtained from an adult in good health.

V usage is TRBV4-2 and J usage is TRBJ2-7, with D possibly matching TRBD2 (6 bases). CDR3 length equals 17 residues. V lost 0 bases and J lost 4, with 19 bases in between. CDR1 and CDR2 (germline): LGHNA, YNFKEQ. The CDR3 here is CASSQDRRGSLSYEQYF. In DNA form, the CDR3 reads TGTGCCAGCAGCCAAGACCGCCGGGGGAGCCTTTCGTACGAGCAGTACTTC.

This clone has a single count. V gene TRBV6-2 or TRBV6-3 combines with J gene TRBJ2-1; D remains unclear. Trimming took off 0 bases at V and 9 bases at J, with 6 bases between the two ends. This CDR3 is 12 amino acids long. From germline, CDR1 is MNHEY and CDR2 SVGEGT. The CDR3 reads CASSYSPSEQFF. The CDR3 region has the DNA TGTGCCAGCAGTTACTCGCCCAGTGAGCAGTTCTTC.

A few counts support this clone. The chain employs TRBV9 and TRBJ1-6, with D possibly matching TRBD1 (6 bases). The ends were cut back, 0 bases at V and 14 bases at J, with 12 bases in the middle. Germline V CDR1 and CDR2: SGDLS, YYNGEE. The CDR3 covers 13 residues. The CDR3 region has the DNA TGTGCCAGCAGCGTAGAAGGGGGAACCGCCCTCCACTTT. It codes for CASSVEGGTALHF. Based on the CDR3 plus reference TRBV9 and TRBJ1-6, the full variable domain is DSGVTQTPKHLITATGQRVTLRCSPRSGDLSVYWYQQSLDQGLQFLIQYYNGEERAKGNILERFSAQQFPDLHSELNLSSLELGDSALYFCASSVEGGTALHFGNGTRLTVT.

The chain is built from TRBV7-8 and TRBJ1-4; possible D gene TRBD1, 6 bases. V shed 4 bases and J shed 7 bases, with 13 bases lying between them. The V gene's germline CDR1 is SGHVS and CDR2 FQNEAQ. The CDR3 is made up of 14 amino acids. The DNA for the CDR3 is TGTGCCAGCAGCTCCCCGACAGGCATTGAAAAACTGTTTTTT. Protein product: CASSSPTGIEKLFF.

This chain uses TRBV6-5 with TRBJ1-4; no clear D. CDR3 length: 12 residues. Trimming removed 6 bases at V and 8 bases at J, with 10 bases between. Germline V CDR1 and CDR2: MNHEY, SVGAGI. The CDR3: CASRDLGEKLFF. The CDR3 DNA follows: TGTGCCAGCAGAGACCTGGGGGAAAAACTGTTTTTT.

The chain carries TRBV20-1 and TRBJ1-1; D uncertain. Trimming took off 3 bases at V and 6 bases at J, with 8 bases between the two ends. Germline assignment: CDR1 DFQATT and CDR2 SNEGSKA (reference sequence). The CDR3 is 11 amino acids. CDR3 coding DNA: TGCAGTGCTAGCGGTACCCCTGAAGCTTTCTTT. Residues: CSASGTPEAFF.

The rearrangement joins TRBV2 to TRBJ1-5; D unclear. The V end lost 0 bases, the J end lost 7 bases, and 7 bases lay between the germline ends. This CDR3 spans 13 amino acids. CDR1 is SNHLY and CDR2 is FYNNEI in the germline V gene. The CDR3 nucleotides read TGTGCCAGCAGTGAAGCGGCGGTGCAGCCCCAGCATTTT. Its translation is CASSEAAVQPQHF.

The rearrangement uses TRBV10-3 and TRBJ2-2; 11 bases agree with TRBD2. J was trimmed by 3 bases and V by 3 bases; bases with no gene match: 6. Germline CDR1 ENHRY, CDR2 SYGVKD. The CDR3 extends over 17 amino acids. The CDR3 DNA reads TGTGCCATCAGTGATAGAACTAGCGGGGGCGACACCGGGGAGCTGTTTTTT. It yields the protein CAISDRTSGGDTGELFF.

The rearrangement joins TRBV9 to TRBJ2-2; perhaps TRBD2 as D (5 bases). The CDR3 is 15 amino acids. V lost 0 bases to trimming and J lost 5 bases, with 11 bases between them. Per germline, CDR1 SGDLS and CDR2 YYNGEE. The CDR3 DNA sequence: TGTGCCAGCAGCGTAGAAGGGAGAAGAACCGGGGAGCTGTTTTTT. Its protein is CASSVEGRRTGELFF.

The rearrangement joins TRBV2 to TRBJ2-7; 10 bases map to TRBD1. Germline trimming cut 6 bases from V and 3 bases from J; bases unmatched to any gene: 8. CDR1 is SNHLY and CDR2 is FYNNEI in the germline V gene. This CDR3 region has 15 residues. The CDR3 is CASRGWDRGRYEQYF. The CDR3 region has the DNA TGTGCCAGCAGGGGTTGGGACAGGGGACGCTACGAGCAGTACTTC.

This chain joins TRBV19 and TRBJ1-2, with 8 bases aligning to TRBD1. The CDR3 has 12 amino acids. CDR1 and CDR2 (germline): LNHDA, SQIVND (reference sequence). Unmatched junction bases numbered 7, after V lost 8 bases and J lost 8 bases. CDR3 nucleotide sequence: TGTGCCAGTCACCAGGGGGCTCAGGGCTACACCTTC. Amino acid sequence: CASHQGAQGYTF.

J is TRBJ1-4 and V is TRBV5-1; D ambiguous. CDR1 and CDR2 (germline): SGHRS, YFSETQ. The CDR3 length is 14 residues. Trimming cost V 0 bases and J 3 bases, with 6 bases left between them. CDR3: CASSLGGPNEKLFF. The CDR3, as DNA: TGCGCCAGCAGCTTGGGCGGGCCTAATGAAAAACTGTTTTTT.

The chain couples TRBV28 to TRBJ1-1; tentative D call: TRBD1 (6 bases). Trimming cost V 3 bases and J 3 bases, with 14 bases left between them. Germline CDR1 and CDR2: MDHEN and SYDVKM. This CDR3 contains 15 residues. CDR3 sequence reads: CASSFGGLGDTEAFF. CDR3 sequence (DNA): TGTGCCAGCAGTTTCGGGGGGCTGGGGGACACTGAAGCTTTCTTT.

The V gene is TRBV4-3, the J gene TRBJ1-3; 8 positions match TRBD1. Germline values: CDR1 LGHNA, CDR2 YSLEER. J gave up 2 bases and V 0 bases, and 6 bases lay outside the gene matches. This CDR3 region has 17 residues. CDR3 nucleotide sequence: TGCGCCAGCAGCCAAGATCCTCCGGGACAGGCTGGAAACACCATATATTTT. Translated, it gives CASSQDPPGQAGNTIYF.

This chain uses TRBV7-2 with TRBJ1-5; D gene uncertain. Trimming removed 1 base from V and 0 bases from J, with 7 bases in between. The germline CDR1 and CDR2 sequences are SGHTA and FQGNSA. The CDR3 contains 15 residues. This CDR3 reads CASSLVGSSNQPQHF. The CDR3 nucleotides are TGTGCCAGCAGCTTAGTAGGGTCTAGCAATCAGCCCCAGCATTTT.

This chain connects TRBV23-1 to TRBJ2-1, with 10 nucleotides matching TRBD2. TRBV23-1 is recorded as an ORF, its role being uncertain. The CDR3 runs to 17 residues. V lost 3 bases to trimming and J lost 1 base; unmatched junction nucleotides: 6. The DNA for the CDR3 is TGCGCCAGCAGTCACCCGGGTAGCGGGAGGTCCTACAATGAGCAGTTCTTC. Translating it yields CASSHPGSGRSYNEQFF.

The chain combines TRBV9 with TRBJ2-7; 7 positions match TRBD1. The V gene end was trimmed by 0 bases and the J gene end by 2 bases; junction bases not matched to a gene: 2. From germline, CDR1 is SGDLS and CDR2 YYNGEE. The CDR3 runs to 14 residues. CDR3 protein: CASSVGDRAYEQYF. CDR3 nucleotide sequence: TGTGCCAGCAGCGTAGGAGACAGGGCCTACGAGCAGTACTTC.

The rearrangement links TRBV9 to TRBJ1-1, with no clear D. The CDR3 is made up of 13 amino acids. Trimming took off 0 bases at V and 7 bases at J, with 10 bases between the two ends. CDR1 is SGDLS and CDR2 is YYNGEE in the germline V gene. CDR3 amino acids: CASSVGRVGEAFF. CDR3 DNA sequence: TGTGCCAGCAGCGTAGGGAGGGTAGGTGAAGCTTTCTTT.

This clone appeared a few times. The gene calls are TRBV9 and TRBJ2-3, with 7 bases lining up with TRBD1. Germline CDR1 and CDR2: SGDLS and YYNGEE. Germline trimming cut 3 bases from V and 6 bases from J; bases unmatched to any gene: 4. The CDR3 runs 13 residues. CDR3 nucleotide sequence: TGTGCCAGCAGCGCGACAGGGTTGGATACGCAGTATTTT. Protein: CASSATGLDTQYF.

A single count supports this clone. This chain links TRBV7-2 with TRBJ2-7; 12 bases are a match to TRBD2. CDR3 size: 16 residues. Germline V gives CDR1 SGHTA, CDR2 FQGNSA. Losses at the gene ends were 6 bases for V and 0 bases for J; bases not matched to a gene: 6. In DNA form, the CDR3 reads TGTGCCAGCAGTTCCGGACTAGCGGGGTTCTCCTACGAGCAGTACTTC. Residues: CASSSGLAGFSYEQYF.

The chain couples TRBV21-1 to TRBJ1-1; the DNA was not used to check the table's D call, TRBD1. TRBV21-1 is assigned pseudogene status. The CDR3 contains 15 residues. CDR3 in amino acids: CASSKALWGRTEAFF. The CDR3 DNA follows: TGTGCCAGCAGCAAAGCGCTTTGGGGCCGCACTGAAGCTTTCTTT.